The 26 T cell receptor beta chains presented below share a single source sample, sequenced in a study of CD8 T cells in Susac syndrome. Reverse transcription of about 0.5 to 1 ug RNA was carried out with random hexamers. MiXCR, applied by TCRdb to the immunoSEQ multiplex PCR reads, yields one record per CDR3 protein. The sample lists 130,000 or so distinct CDR3 sequences, roughly 76% occurring once. The material sequenced was CD8+ T cells from PBMCs. Receptor source: a human donor with multiple sclerosis.

This clonotype was seen once. This chain joins TRBV11-2 and TRBJ2-2; 7 bases line up with TRBD1. Germline loops: CDR1 SGHAT, CDR2 FQNNGV. The J segment lost 7 bases and the V segment lost 1 base, leaving 3 bases of the junction unmatched. The CDR3 consists of 14 residues. The CDR3 DNA follows: TGTGCCAGCAGCTTAGGACAGGGCTACGGGGAGCTGTTTTTT. As protein: CASSLGQGYGELFF. Variable domain in full (rest from reference TRBV11-2 and TRBJ2-2): EAGVAQSPRYKIIEKRQSVAFWCNPISGHATLYWYQQILGQGPKLLIQFQNNGVVDDSQLPKDRFSAERLKGVDSTLKIQPAKLEDSAVYLCASSLGQGYGELFFGEGSRLTVL.

This clonotype was counted once. The V call is TRBV19, the J call TRBJ1-5; TRBD1 matches 8 bases. The germline CDR1 and CDR2 sequences are LNHDA and SQIVND (reference sequence). CDR3 length: 13 amino acids. J lost 6 bases, V lost 6 bases, and 4 bases had no gene match. DNA for the CDR3: TGTGCCAGTAGGCCACAGGGGGTTCAGCCCCAGCATTTT. Its protein is CASRPQGVQPQHF.

Remarks on this clonotype: One junction end disagrees with the germline gene, perhaps due to a read error. The genes are TRBV3-1 and TRBJ2-1, with TRBD2 matching 8 bases. Germline CDR1 LGHDT, CDR2 YNNKEL (reference sequence). The CDR3 has 13 amino acids. CDR3 region: CASRGGSDNEQFF. CDR3 sequence (DNA): TGTGCCAGTCGGGGGGGCTCCGACAATGAGCAGTTCTTC.

The V and J genes are TRBV11-2 and TRBJ2-2; 7 positions match TRBD2. Germline CDR1 is SGHAT and CDR2 is FQNNGV. This CDR3 has 21 amino acids. J gave up 3 bases and V 4 bases, and 23 bases lay outside the gene matches. The CDR3 coding sequence is TGTGCCAGCAGCTCTAACCCCCTTATCGGCGGGAGTGGGGTAGACACCGGGGAGCTGTTTTTT. Its protein is CASSSNPLIGGSGVDTGELFF.

This chain connects TRBV28 to TRBJ1-4; the D gene is possibly TRBD1 (5 bases). Germline V lookup: CDR1 MDHEN, CDR2 SYDVKM. The CDR3 covers 16 residues. With 4 bases removed from V and 2 bases from J, the gap between germline ends came to 14 bases. The DNA of the CDR3 is TGTGCCAGCAGTTCAATACAACAGGTTACTAATGAAAAACTGTTTTTT. Translating it yields CASSSIQQVTNEKLFF. The full variable domain, with the rest looked up from reference TRBV28 and TRBJ1-4, is DVKVTQSSRYLVKRTGEKVFLECVQDMDHENMFWYRQDPGLGLRLIYFSYDVKMKEKGDIPEGYSVSREKKERFSLILESASTNQTSMYLCASSSIQQVTNEKLFFGSGTQLSVL.

The V call is TRBV2, the J call TRBJ1-2; D possibly corresponds to TRBD1 (6 bases). The germline V gene encodes CDR1 SNHLY and CDR2 FYNNEI. The CDR3 is made up of 14 amino acids. V dropped 5 bases and J dropped 3 bases, with 13 bases sitting between them. The CDR3 region is CASSRGGAYYGYTF. The CDR3 DNA reads as TGTGCCAGCAGTCGGGGGGGGGCCTACTATGGCTACACCTTC.

The V and J genes are TRBV6-1 and TRBJ2-7, with D unresolved. The CDR3 contains 14 residues. Trimming took off 1 base at V and 0 bases at J, with 7 bases between the two ends. CDR1 is MNHNS and CDR2 is SASEGT in the germline V gene. The DNA of the CDR3 is TGTGCCAGCAGTGAAGACCCGTCCTCCTACGAGCAGTACGTC. This encodes CASSEDPSSYEQYV.

This clonotype showed up just a few times. This chain connects TRBV27 to TRBJ2-7; 8 bases agree with TRBD1. The junction had 9 bases not matched to a gene; V was cut back by 5 bases and J by 6 bases. This CDR3 spans 14 amino acids. Germline CDR1 and CDR2: MNHEY and SMNVEV (reference sequence). The CDR3 coding sequence is TGTGCCAGCAGTACTAGGACAGGGTCGGTCGAGCAGTACTTC. Protein product: CASSTRTGSVEQYF.

V gene TRBV7-2 combines with J gene TRBJ1-2, with 8 bases fitting TRBD1. The CDR3 is 13 amino acids. In germline, CDR1 is SGHTA, CDR2 FQGNSA. V lost 4 bases to trimming and J lost 8 bases; unmatched junction nucleotides: 6. The CDR3 spells CASSSDRVRGYTF. For the CDR3, the DNA is TGTGCCAGCAGCTCGGACAGGGTTCGGGGCTACACCTTC.

The V and J genes are TRBV2 and TRBJ2-5; the D is unclear. This CDR3 has 15 residues. Germline CDR1 is SNHLY and CDR2 is FYNNEI. Trimming pared 3 bases from V and 0 bases from J, leaving 11 bases between. Written as DNA, the CDR3 is TGTGCCAGCAGTGATGGCGGAGACTACCAAGAGACCCAGTACTTC. Its protein is CASSDGGDYQETQYF.

About this clonotype itself: Compared with germline, one end of the junction differs, possibly owing to a read error. The chain couples TRBV15 to TRBJ1-2; D might be TRBD1 (6 bases). This CDR3 comprises 14 residues. Germline V gene lookup returns CDR1 LNHNV and CDR2 YYDKDF (reference sequence). CDR3 DNA: TGTGCCACCGGCAGATCGGGGACAAACTATGGCTACACCTTC. Protein: CATGRSGTNYGYTF.

This chain joins TRBV7-9 and TRBJ1-1, with a possible D match to TRBD1 (5 bases). Per the germline V gene, CDR1 is SEHNR and CDR2 is FQNEAQ (reference sequence). V shed 2 bases and J shed 1 base, with 8 bases lying between them. The CDR3 runs to 14 residues. CDR3 DNA: TGTGCCAGCAGCTTATTACAGGAGAACACTGAAGCTTTCTTT. Amino acid sequence: CASSLLQENTEAFF.

The chain links TRBV9 to TRBJ2-3; 8 bases agree with TRBD2. The CDR3 length is 17 residues. From germline, CDR1 is SGDLS and CDR2 YYNGEE. Trimming took 3 bases from V and 4 from J; bases not matched to a gene: 13. CDR3 protein: CASSAIDGRAEPDTQYF. The CDR3 coding sequence is TGTGCCAGCAGCGCCATAGACGGGAGGGCCGAACCAGATACGCAGTATTTT.

V is TRBV27 and J is TRBJ1-5, with 7 bases matching TRBD1. The V segment lost 0 bases and the J segment 7 bases; nucleotides outside the gene matches: 6. The CDR3 loop spans 15 amino acids. Germline CDR1 MNHEY, CDR2 SMNVEV (reference sequence). The CDR3 loop is CASSLSLTGDQPQHF. The CDR3 bases are TGTGCCAGCAGTTTATCGCTTACAGGGGACCAGCCCCAGCATTTT.

V is TRBV5-5 and J is TRBJ2-1; D possibly uses TRBD1 or TRBD2 (5 bases each). Germline CDR1 reads SGHKS; CDR2 reads YYEKEE (reference sequence). The length of the CDR3 is 13 residues. V was shortened by 9 bases and J by 8 bases, with 18 bases between the two germline ends. The CDR3 loop reads CATGTARKDEQFF. The CDR3 DNA reads as TGTGCCACCGGGACGGCCCGAAAGGATGAGCAGTTCTTC.

The chain links TRBV4-2 to TRBJ1-1; D is ambiguous. The CDR3 covers 16 residues. Germline V gene sequence: CDR1 LGHNA, CDR2 YNFKEQ. Trimming took 7 bases from V and 1 from J, leaving 19 bases between them. The chain's CDR3 is CASTPPGKGTNTEAFF. In DNA, the CDR3 is TGTGCCAGCACCCCCCCGGGAAAGGGAACGAACACTGAAGCTTTCTTT.

The table lists this clonotype with a few counts. The chain joins TRBV4-1 to TRBJ1-1, with unresolved D. The CDR3 covers 16 residues. In germline, CDR1 is MGHRA, CDR2 YSYEKL. V lost 4 bases and J lost 3, with 18 bases in between. CDR3 sequence: CASSLRRADRDTEAFF. The CDR3 DNA reads TGCGCCAGCAGCCTCCGGAGGGCAGACCGGGACACTGAAGCTTTCTTT.

The chain employs TRBV4-1 and TRBJ2-2, with 8 bases identical to TRBD1. CDR1 and CDR2 from the germline V gene are MGHRA and YSYEKL. There are 15 residues in the CDR3. After removal of 6 bases from V and 6 bases from J, the junction contained 9 bases not matched to a gene. The CDR3: CASRPRQGRAGELFF. DNA of the CDR3: TGCGCCAGCAGACCTCGACAGGGGCGGGCCGGGGAGCTGTTTTTT.

In DNA, the CDR3 is TGCGCCAGCAGCTTTTGGGGTGTAGATACCCAGTACTTC. Amino acid sequence: CASSFWGVDTQYF. The chain joins TRBV5-1 to TRBJ2-5; D not resolved. Trimming stripped 2 bases from V and 8 bases from J, with 13 bases between. The CDR3 covers 13 residues. Germline V lookup: CDR1 SGHRS, CDR2 YFSETQ.

This rearrangement joins TRBV12-3 or TRBV12-4 to TRBJ2-1; D is possibly TRBD2 (5 bases). Deletions cut 6 bases from V and 4 bases from J, with 19 bases between. The CDR3 is made up of 16 amino acids. CDR3 loop: CASSPCWATSYNEQFF. DNA of the CDR3: TGTGCCAGCAGCCCTTGTTGGGCCACTAGTTACAATGAGCAGTTCTTC.

V gene TRBV7-2 combines with J gene TRBJ2-3; 7 bases align to TRBD2. Trimming took 5 bases from V and 0 from J; bases not matched to a gene: 5. In germline, CDR1 is SGHTA, CDR2 FQGNSA. CDR3 length: 15 residues. CDR3 nucleotides: TGTGCCAGCAGCCGAGCGGGATACAGCACAGATACGCAGTATTTT. Protein: CASSRAGYSTDTQYF.

This rearrangement joins TRBV6-1 to TRBJ2-1; D gene unclear. Germline V gives CDR1 MNHNS, CDR2 SASEGT. V lost 6 bases and J lost 0, with 9 bases in between. This CDR3 is 14 amino acids long. CDR3 in amino acids: CASRDRVSYNEQFF. DNA for the CDR3: TGTGCCAGCAGGGACCGCGTCTCCTACAATGAGCAGTTCTTC.

The gene calls are TRBV6-5 and TRBJ2-7; tentatively, D is TRBD1 or TRBD2 (5 bases each). The CDR3 has 14 residues. Germline V gene data show CDR1 as MNHEY and CDR2 as SVGAGI. The V and J ends lost 7 bases and 2 bases respectively, with 15 bases between them. The CDR3 nucleotides are TGTGCCAGCATCAGTCGGGACGGTACCTACGAGCAGTACTTC. It yields the protein CASISRDGTYEQYF.

Only one count was recorded for this clonotype. V is TRBV5-6 and J is TRBJ2-3, with 7 bases fitting TRBD1. The length of the CDR3 is 14 residues. Germline values: CDR1 SGHDT, CDR2 YYEEEE. The junction had 8 bases not matched to a gene; V was cut back by 2 bases and J by 8 bases. The CDR3, as DNA: TGTGCCAGCAGCTTCGGGACAGCCGGAACTACGCAGTATTTT. Protein sequence: CASSFGTAGTTQYF.

The rearrangement uses TRBV20-1 and TRBJ1-5; D unresolved. The V gene lost 1 base and the J gene lost 5 bases, with 12 bases spanning the gap. Germline CDR1 and CDR2: DFQATT and SNEGSKA (reference sequence). The CDR3 extends over 14 amino acids. CDR3 loop: CSARVLHTDQPQHF. CDR3 nucleotide sequence: TGCAGTGCTAGAGTCCTTCATACCGATCAGCCCCAGCATTTT.

V and J are TRBV11-3 and TRBJ2-2; D remains unclear. CDR1 and CDR2 (germline): SGHNT, YENEEA. Trimming stripped 3 bases from V and 4 bases from J, with 9 bases between. The CDR3 length is 14 residues. The CDR3 here is CASSFGFVTGELFF. In DNA, the CDR3 is TGTGCCAGCAGCTTCGGTTTCGTCACCGGGGAGCTGTTTTTT.